This entry features one T cell receptor (beta chain) sequence. The data originate from a study of monozygotic twins with inflammatory bowel disease. Across eight separate reactions for each sample, cDNA was made. Each of TCRalpha and TCRbeta cDNA went through two nested PCRs, lasting approximately 16 and 10 cycles. TCRdb reanalyzed the 5' RACE reads, giving one entry per CDR3 protein sequence and no DNA. The sample table includes about 380,000 distinct CDR3 sequences. The receptor was isolated from a human donor with ulcerative colitis or Crohn's disease, or a healthy co-twin of an affected twin (not recorded which). Source material: blood.

The CDR3 reads CASRSPGTGRAGELFF. V gene TRBV6-1 combines with J gene TRBJ2-2; TCRdb indicates TRBD1, and absent DNA this call remains unverified. Germline-derived CDR1 and CDR2 are MNHNS and SASEGT. The CDR3 spans 16 residues.